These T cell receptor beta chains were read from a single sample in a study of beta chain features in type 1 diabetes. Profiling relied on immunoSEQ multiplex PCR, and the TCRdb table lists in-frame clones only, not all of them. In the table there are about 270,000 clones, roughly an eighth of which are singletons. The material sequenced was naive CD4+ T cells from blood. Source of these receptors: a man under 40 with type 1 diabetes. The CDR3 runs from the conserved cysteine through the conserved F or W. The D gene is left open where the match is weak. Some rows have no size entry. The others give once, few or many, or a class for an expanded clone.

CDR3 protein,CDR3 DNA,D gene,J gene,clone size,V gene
CASSQRTRGDEQYF,TGTGCCAGCAGCCAAAGGACAAGGGGTGACGAGCAGTACTTC,-,TRBJ2-7,few,TRBV27
CASSLTGTSEETQYF,TGTGCCAGCAGCTTGACCGGGACTAGTGAAGAGACCCAGTACTTC,TRBD2,TRBJ2-5,-,TRBV9
CASKGDSGELFF,TGTGCCAGCAAAGGGGACTCCGGGGAGCTGTTTTTT,-,TRBJ2-2,few,TRBV25-1
CASSHGGSGANVLTF,TGTGCCAGCAGCCACGGGGGATCTGGGGCCAACGTCCTGACTTTC,-,TRBJ2-6,few,TRBV7-9
CASSLIPGQGGNYEQYF,TGTGCCAGCAGCTTAATTCCGGGACAGGGAGGGAACTACGAGCAGTACTTC,TRBD1,TRBJ2-7,-,TRBV7-9
CASSPPHNENTIYF,TGTGCCAGCTCACCACCCCACAATGAAAACACCATATATTTT,-,TRBJ1-3,-,TRBV18
CAIFGNQGIFYEQYF,TGTGCCATCTTTGGGAATCAGGGGATCTTCTACGAGCAGTACTTC,-,TRBJ2-7,few,TRBV6-1
CASSRTGYVETQYF,TGTGCCAGCAGTCGGACAGGGTACGTAGAGACCCAGTACTTC,TRBD1,TRBJ2-5,-,TRBV28
CSASYVSEQFF,TGCAGTGCTAGTTACGTGAGTGAGCAGTTCTTC,-,TRBJ2-1,few,TRBV20-1
CASSSRDTTYNEQFF,TGTGCCAGCAGCTCCCGGGACACAACCTACAATGAGCAGTTCTTC,-,TRBJ2-1,-,TRBV7-2
CASSNRGGMYSGANVLTF,TGTGCCAGCAGCAACAGGGGCGGTATGTACTCTGGGGCCAACGTCCTGACTTTC,TRBD1,TRBJ2-6,-,TRBV5-8
CASSFSGTPGNEQFF,TGTGCCAGCAGCTTTAGCGGAACCCCGGGGAATGAGCAGTTCTTC,-,TRBJ2-1,few,TRBV7-3
CSVYERGQQNEKLFF,TGCAGCGTCTACGAACGGGGACAGCAGAATGAAAAACTGTTTTTT,TRBD1,TRBJ1-4,few,TRBV29-1
CASSGGGVGQPQHF,TGTGCCAGCAGCGGAGGGGGAGTGGGGCAGCCCCAGCATTTT,-,TRBJ1-5,few,TRBV9
CSTRGDEQFF,TGCAGCACCAGGGGAGATGAGCAGTTCTTC,-,TRBJ2-1,many,TRBV29-1
CAISEKGFKGYTF,TGTGCCATCAGTGAAAAGGGGTTCAAAGGCTACACCTTC,-,TRBJ1-2,few,TRBV10-3
CASSPGMNTEAFF,TGCGCCAGCAGCCCGGGGATGAACACTGAAGCTTTCTTT,-,TRBJ1-1,-,TRBV5-1
CASSFGGQYGYTF,TGTGCCAGCAGTTTTGGGGGACAGTATGGCTACACCTTC,TRBD1,TRBJ1-2,-,TRBV28
CASSGSGGRAINEQFF,TGTGCCAGCAGCGGCAGCGGCGGGAGGGCCATTAATGAGCAGTTCTTC,TRBD2,TRBJ2-1,few,TRBV7-2
CASRGQGGTDTQYF,TGTGCCAGCAGGGGACAGGGAGGAACAGATACGCAGTATTTT,TRBD1,TRBJ2-3,-,TRBV2
CASSVAPSGNYNEQFF,TGTGCCAGCAGCGTAGCTCCTAGCGGGAATTACAATGAGCAGTTCTTC,TRBD2,TRBJ2-1,-,TRBV9